This passage covers 31 T cell receptor beta chains from one sample sequenced in a study of blood T cell repertoires in COVID-19. Only in-frame clones appear in the TCRdb table, and some are missing; sequencing was by immunoSEQ multiplex PCR. Of some 400,000 clones listed, around 87% are singletons. Sequencing was done on a sample of peripheral blood. These receptors were taken from a woman in her twenties or thirties with COVID-19, enrolled during active disease.

The V and J genes are TRBV28 and TRBJ1-1; tentatively, D is TRBD1 (5 bases). Germline V gene data show CDR1 as MDHEN and CDR2 as SYDVKM. The germline V and J ends were trimmed by 2 bases and 2 bases, with 9 bases remaining between them. CDR3 length: 14 amino acids. CDR3 amino acids: CASSLIQGNTEAFF. In DNA, the CDR3 is TGTGCCAGCAGTTTAATCCAGGGTAACACTGAAGCTTTCTTT.

This chain uses TRBV6-5 with TRBJ2-7, with 9 bases lining up with TRBD1. V lost 1 base to trimming and J lost 4 bases; unmatched junction nucleotides: 8. From germline, CDR1 is MNHEY and CDR2 SVGAGI. This CDR3 spans 16 amino acids. The CDR3 nucleotides are TGTGCCAGCAGTTACTTCCCGGGACAGGGCCTGTACGAGCAGTACTTC. Translation: CASSYFPGQGLYEQYF.

In its sample, this clone was seen once. The chain is built from TRBV5-6 and TRBJ2-5; D perhaps matches TRBD2 (7 bases). This CDR3 is built from 16 residues. Germline-derived CDR1 and CDR2 are SGHDT and YYEEEE. The germline V and J ends were trimmed by 1 base and 5 bases, with 18 bases remaining between them. CDR3: CASSLRSWGGGETQYF. The CDR3 region has the DNA TGTGCCAGCAGCTTGAGGAGTTGGGGGGGCGGCGAGACCCAGTACTTC.

This chain joins TRBV7-6 and TRBJ2-5, with D possibly matching TRBD1 (6 bases). The CDR3 is 12 amino acids. The V gene lost 6 bases and the J gene lost 9 bases, with 14 bases spanning the gap. CDR1 SGHVS and CDR2 FNYEAQ come from the germline V gene. The CDR3, as DNA: TGTGCCAGCAGGACGGACGCAGGGGCCCAGTACTTC. Its protein is CASRTDAGAQYF.

The chain uses TRBV19 and TRBJ2-5; 9 bases align to TRBD1. The V and J ends lost 4 bases and 4 bases, in that order; junction bases with no gene match: 7. Germline V gene sequence: CDR1 LNHDA, CDR2 SQIVND (reference sequence). CDR3 length equals 15 residues. The CDR3 is CASSRDRVEGETQYF. CDR3 coding DNA: TGTGCCAGTAGTAGGGACAGGGTTGAAGGAGAGACCCAGTACTTC.

The chain uses TRBV18 and TRBJ1-1; 10 nucleotides agree with TRBD1. The V gene's germline CDR1 is KGHSH and CDR2 LQKENI. J was trimmed by 3 bases and V by 6 bases; bases with no gene match: 4. The CDR3 consists of 14 residues. CDR3 region: CASSGQGLDTEAFF. DNA for the CDR3: TGTGCCAGCTCGGGACAGGGGCTCGACACTGAAGCTTTCTTT.

The CDR3 sequence is CAWSRLDQPQHF. The CDR3 DNA follows: TGTGCCTGGTCTCGACTAGATCAGCCCCAGCATTTT. The chain employs TRBV30 and TRBJ1-5; no clear D. CDR1 is GTSNPN, CDR2 SVGIG, per germline (reference sequence). The CDR3 is 12 residues long. Trimming removed 5 bases from V and 5 bases from J, with 10 bases in between.

This clone appeared a single time. This rearrangement joins TRBV7-9 to TRBJ2-5; 7 positions match TRBD1. The length of the CDR3 is 14 residues. The germline V gene has CDR1 SEHNR and CDR2 FQNEAQ (reference sequence). V dropped 1 base and J dropped 5; count of bases not matched to a gene: 4. CDR3 sequence: CASSLETGTETQYF. In DNA form, the CDR3 reads TGTGCCAGCAGCTTAGAGACAGGGACGGAGACCCAGTACTTC.

This clone was found once. The chain recombines TRBV24-1 with TRBJ1-1, with D possibly matching TRBD1 (5 bases). V lost 7 bases to trimming and J lost 7 bases, with 15 bases between them. The CDR3 covers 13 residues. The germline V gene has CDR1 KGHDR and CDR2 SFDVKD. The CDR3 loop is CATSGGGAGEAFF. In nucleotides, the CDR3 is TGTGCCACCAGCGGGGGAGGGGCGGGTGAAGCTTTCTTT.

The chain has TRBV9 and TRBJ1-1; D gene ambiguous. This CDR3 has 13 amino acids. V lost 2 bases, J lost 1 base, and 6 bases lay in between. Germline V lookup: CDR1 SGDLS, CDR2 YYNGEE. CDR3: CASSVRQNTEAFF. The CDR3, as DNA: TGTGCCAGCAGCGTCAGACAGAACACTGAAGCTTTCTTT.

The chain uses TRBV4-1 and TRBJ2-1; possible D gene TRBD1, 6 bases. V lost 4 bases, J lost 15 bases, and 22 bases lay in between. The CDR3 is 14 residues long. Germline CDR1 MGHRA, CDR2 YSYEKL. CDR3 nucleotide sequence: TGCGCCAGCAGCCTCCCCGACAGGATTAATCATCTGTTCTTC. This gives the protein CASSLPDRINHLFF.

The chain employs TRBV30 and TRBJ2-1; 10 positions agree with TRBD2. The V and J ends lost 7 bases and 1 base, in that order; junction bases with no gene match: 4. This CDR3 is 14 amino acids long. Germline CDR1 GTSNPN, CDR2 SVGIG (reference sequence). The CDR3 DNA reads as TGTGCCTACAAACTAGCGGGGTCCTACAATGAGCAGTTCTTC. Translating gives CAYKLAGSYNEQFF. The full variable domain, with the rest looked up from reference TRBV30 and TRBJ2-1, is SQTIHQWPATLVQPVGSPLSLECTVEGTSNPNLYWYRQAAGRGLQLLFYSVGIGQISSEVPQNLSASRPQDRQFILSSKKLLLSDSGFYLCAYKLAGSYNEQFFGPGTRLTVL.

The chain is built from TRBV6-2 or TRBV6-3 and TRBJ1-5; no clear D gene. The CDR3 has 15 residues. The ends were cut back, 2 bases at V and 0 bases at J, with 8 bases in the middle. Germline V gene data show CDR1 as MNHEY and CDR2 as SVGEGT. CDR3 protein: CASSYGRSSNQPQHF. CDR3 coding DNA: TGTGCCAGCAGTTACGGCCGGAGTAGCAATCAGCCCCAGCATTTT.

The CDR3 sequence is CASSQGLAGRDTQYF. CDR3 bases: TGCGCCAGCAGCCAAGGGCTAGCGGGGAGAGATACGCAGTATTTT. V gene TRBV4-1 combines with J gene TRBJ2-3, with 9 nucleotides matching TRBD2. The CDR3 runs to 15 residues. CDR1 is MGHRA, CDR2 YSYEKL, per germline. J gave up 5 bases and V 1 base, and 4 bases lay outside the gene matches.

This clone was found once. The rearrangement links TRBV6-1 to TRBJ2-5, with 7 bases that match TRBD1. V lost 3 bases, J lost 2 bases, and 6 bases stayed unmatched. This CDR3 is 15 amino acids long. The germline gives CDR1 MNHNS, CDR2 SASEGT. CDR3 sequence: CASSEKTGTQETQYF. The DNA of the CDR3 is TGTGCCAGCAGTGAGAAGACAGGGACGCAAGAGACCCAGTACTTC.

The count of this clone is one. The chain has TRBV28 and TRBJ1-1; tentatively, D is TRBD1 (6 bases). V was cut by 1 base and J by 4 bases, with 7 bases left in between. The germline V gene has CDR1 MDHEN and CDR2 SYDVKM. The CDR3 is made up of 13 amino acids. CDR3 sequence reads: CASSLLGATEAFF. For the CDR3, the DNA is TGTGCCAGCAGTTTATTGGGGGCCACTGAAGCTTTCTTT.

The rearrangement uses TRBV19 and TRBJ2-1, with a tentative D call TRBD2 (6 bases). CDR3 length equals 14 residues. Germline-derived CDR1 and CDR2 are LNHDA and SQIVND (reference sequence). The germline V and J ends were trimmed by 3 bases and 8 bases, with 14 bases remaining between them. The CDR3, as DNA: TGTGCCAGTAGTATCACGGGCGGGGTCGATGAGCAGTTCTTC. Translation: CASSITGGVDEQFF.

Only one count was recorded for this clone. J is TRBJ2-1 and V is TRBV5-1, with 11 bases fitting TRBD2. The CDR3 runs to 16 residues. Germline V gene data show CDR1 as SGHRS and CDR2 as YFSETQ. Trimming cost V 0 bases and J 8 bases; bases outside gene matches: 7. The DNA for the CDR3 is TGCGCCAGCAGCTTGGTACTAGCGGGAGAGGCCTATGAGCAGTTCTTC. This gives the protein CASSLVLAGEAYEQFF.

A word on this clone: A read error may account for a junction end that differs from germline. CDR3 protein: CASSRSRDRGWDF. In nucleotides, the CDR3 is TGTGCCAGCAGTCGCAGCCGGGACAGGGGGTGGGATTTT. The V gene is TRBV5-6, the J gene TRBJ1-5; TRBD1 matches 11 bases. CDR1 and CDR2 from the germline V gene are SGHDT and YYEEEE. The CDR3 spans 13 residues.

As DNA, the CDR3 is TGTGCCAGCAGCATCAGGGCGGGACAGGGAGCTGAAGCTTTCTTT. Translated: CASSIRAGQGAEAFF. J is TRBJ1-1 and V is TRBV9; 9 nucleotides match TRBD1. This CDR3 region has 15 residues. V shed 4 bases and J 6 bases; nucleotides not matched to a gene: 10. Germline loops: CDR1 SGDLS, CDR2 YYNGEE.

The V gene is TRBV9, the J gene TRBJ2-3; 11 nucleotides match TRBD2. The CDR3 is made up of 13 amino acids. Looked up from germline, CDR1 is SGDLS and CDR2 is YYNGEE. The ends lost 10 bases at V and 9 bases at J; junction bases unmatched: 10. CDR3 residues: CAPSRPSGRTQYF. As DNA, the CDR3 is TGTGCCCCCAGTCGACCTAGCGGGAGGACGCAGTATTTT. Supplemented by reference TRBV9 and TRBJ2-3, the full variable domain reads DSGVTQTPKHLITATGQRVTLRCSPRSGDLSVYWYQQSLDQGLQFLIQYYNGEERAKGNILERFSAQQFPDLHSELNLSSLELGDSALYFCAPSRPSGRTQYFGPGTRLTVL.

The V and J genes are TRBV10-3 and TRBJ2-7; no clear D. The V and J ends lost 0 bases and 3 bases respectively, with 12 bases between them. In germline, CDR1 is ENHRY, CDR2 SYGVKD. The CDR3 contains 15 residues. The CDR3 DNA is TGTGCCATCAGTGAGTCGAACGGGTTTGGCTACGAGCAGTACTTC. Translated, it gives CAISESNGFGYEQYF.

The V call is TRBV30, the J call TRBJ2-5, with D perhaps matching TRBD2 (5 bases). CDR3 length equals 12 residues. V was trimmed by 1 base and J by 5 bases, leaving 8 bases between them. Per germline, CDR1 GTSNPN and CDR2 SVGIG (reference sequence). The CDR3 DNA reads TGTGCCTGGAGTGAACGAGGGGAGACCCAGTACTTC. Its translation: CAWSERGETQYF.

This chain uses TRBV6-5 with TRBJ1-6; D uncertain. CDR3 length: 16 amino acids. Germline lookup yields CDR1 MNHEY and CDR2 SVGAGI. V lost 0 bases and J 5 bases, leaving 11 bases between the germline ends. CDR3 loop: CASSYSPGFNNSPLHF. The CDR3 coding sequence is TGTGCCAGCAGTTACTCCCCAGGTTTTAATAATTCACCCCTCCACTTT.

The chain couples TRBV4-3 to TRBJ2-2, with a tentative D call TRBD1 (5 bases). The CDR3 length is 15 residues. With 0 bases removed from V and 3 bases from J, the gap between germline ends came to 8 bases. Germline CDR1 is LGHNA and CDR2 is YSLEER. The CDR3 is CASSQESGYTGELFF. The DNA for the CDR3 is TGCGCCAGCAGCCAAGAGTCAGGGTACACCGGGGAGCTGTTTTTT.

The V gene is TRBV10-2, the J gene TRBJ2-5; TRBD2 aligns across 9 bases. This CDR3 has 15 residues. CDR1 is WSHSY and CDR2 is SAAADI in the germline V gene. Germline trimming cut 4 bases from V and 5 bases from J; bases unmatched to any gene: 8. CDR3 nucleotides: TGCGCCAGCAGTGGGGGCGGGAGGGGTTTTGAGACCCAGTACTTC. This encodes CASSGGGRGFETQYF.

V usage is TRBV27 and J usage is TRBJ2-7, with 9 bases that match TRBD1. With V trimmed by 6 bases and J by 2 bases, 8 bases remained unmatched. The CDR3 length is 15 residues. CDR1 and CDR2 (germline): MNHEY, SMNVEV (reference sequence). The CDR3, as DNA: TGTGCCAGCAGCCGTCCCGGGACAGGGACCTACGAGCAGTACTTC. This encodes CASSRPGTGTYEQYF.

The gene calls are TRBV19 and TRBJ2-5; possible D gene TRBD1, 6 bases. Trimming cost V 6 bases and J 4 bases, with 6 bases left between them. The V gene's germline CDR1 is LNHDA and CDR2 SQIVND (reference sequence). The CDR3 length is 11 residues. The chain's CDR3 is CASRQGETQYF. DNA for the CDR3: TGTGCCAGTAGACAGGGAGAGACCCAGTACTTC.

The rearrangement links TRBV7-9 to TRBJ1-6; D gene ambiguous. Deletions cut 5 bases from V and 9 bases from J, with 14 bases between. The CDR3 is made up of 14 amino acids. Germline V gene sequence: CDR1 SEHNR, CDR2 FQNEAQ (reference sequence). CDR3 nucleotides: TGTGCCAGCAGCGCGGACTGGAGGAGTTCACCCCTCCACTTT. The encoded protein is CASSADWRSSPLHF.

This clone was recorded once. The rearrangement links TRBV5-1 to TRBJ2-1; 12 bases map to TRBD2. In germline, CDR1 is SGHRS, CDR2 YFSETQ. J was trimmed by 10 bases and V by 6 bases; bases with no gene match: 11. This CDR3 spans 15 amino acids. In nucleotides, the CDR3 is TGCGCCAGCACCGCGAGACTAGCGGGAGTTGACGAGCAGTTCTTC. It codes for CASTARLAGVDEQFF.

The chain combines TRBV24-1 with TRBJ2-2; 11 nucleotides line up with TRBD2. The CDR3 loop spans 17 amino acids. Germline V lookup: CDR1 KGHDR, CDR2 SFDVKD. Trimming at V came to 3 bases and at J to 5 bases, leaving 7 bases not matched to a gene. Here the CDR3 reads CATSDPTSGSGTGELFF. CDR3 coding DNA: TGTGCCACCAGTGATCCTACTAGCGGGAGTGGAACCGGGGAGCTGTTTTTT.